This TCR beta chain is from a study of preoperative IRX-2 immunotherapy in early breast cancer. From germline, CDR1 is SGHRS and CDR2 YFSETQ. The CDR3 length is 16 residues. V was clipped by 0 bases and J by 4 bases, with 16 bases between them. Assay: immunoSEQ multiplex PCR; the TCRdb copy retains only in-frame clones and omits some. The table lists about 6,000 clones, roughly 79% of them singletons. Treatment in this sample: preoperative locoregional IRX-2 cytokine immunotherapy. V and J are TRBV5-1 and TRBJ1-1; a possible D gene is TRBD1 (5 bases). The sequence was obtained from a human donor with breast cancer. Material: tumor tissue, obtained before IRX-2 immunotherapy. This CDR3 reads CASSLVAAKGTTEAFF. CDR3 nucleotides: TGCGCCAGCAGCTTGGTCGCAGCCAAGGGGACCACTGAAGCTTTCTTT.